The clone carrying this TCR beta chain was detected once. The data derive from a study of blood T cell repertoires in COVID-19. V was shortened by 2 bases and J by 0 bases, with 8 bases between the two germline ends. CDR1 KGHSH and CDR2 LQKENI come from the germline V gene. This CDR3 contains 15 residues. Sequenced by immunoSEQ multiplex PCR; TCRdb stores in-frame clones only, minus some. This table has some 150,000 clones, roughly 85% appearing once. The chain carries TRBV18 and TRBJ1-3, with D uncertain. The receptor was isolated from a man aged 45 to 65 who had recovered from COVID-19. The sample consisted of PBMCs or T cells enriched from blood (not recorded which). In nucleotides, the CDR3 is TGTGCCAGCTCACCAGACGGGAACTCTGGAAACACCATATATTTT. Translating it yields CASSPDGNSGNTIYF.